The entry that follows covers one T cell receptor (beta chain) sequence. CDR1 is SGHTA, CDR2 FQGNSA, per germline. The CDR3 sequence is 15 residues long. V was cut by 1 base and J by 0 bases, with 8 bases left in between. It was with a sample-barcoded 5' primer and a J-beta primer mix that a second PCR of about 7 to 12 cycles was run. TCRdb used MiXCR to reprocess the 5' RACE reads, holding one entry per CDR3 protein. The sample contains 2 million or so distinct CDR3 sequences, approximately 50% of which appear only once. This sample is drawn from a study of blood T cells in healthy people across ages.

The TCR was taken from a woman between 35 and 50 years old in good health. J is TRBJ2-3 and V is TRBV7-2; D gene uncertain. Sequenced material: blood. CDR3 amino acids: CASSLVRRSTDTQYF. The CDR3 coding sequence is TGTGCCAGCAGCTTAGTACGTCGGAGCACAGATACGCAGTATTTT.